These T cell receptor beta chains were read from a single sample in a study of OX40 agonist ivuxolimab in advanced cancers. Here immunoSEQ multiplex PCR was the method, and the copy in TCRdb shows in-frame clones only, minus some. This sample has 60,000 or so clones, with 84% found just once. The sample here was CD4+ or CD8+ T cells sorted from blood, taken in a trial of the OX40 agonist ivuxolimab. The receptors come from an adult with an advanced solid tumor such as melanoma, head and neck, liver or kidney cancer. Both conserved end residues are trimmed from each CDR3. The D gene is left open where the match is weak.

J: TRBJ2-5
V: TRBV5-5
D: NA
CDR3: ASSSLAGETQY

J: TRBJ2-3
V: TRBV5-1
D: NA
CDR3: ASSFPGADTQY

J: TRBJ2-7
V: TRBV19
D: NA
CDR3: ASSIPGNEQY

J: TRBJ2-3
V: TRBV7-9
D: NA
CDR3: ASGTTDTQY

J: TRBJ1-5
V: TRBV18
D: TRBD1
CDR3: ASSGQGEDQPQH

J: TRBJ2-5
V: TRBV5-1
D: NA
CDR3: ASSSRHLGAQETQY

J: TRBJ1-1
V: TRBV30
D: NA
CDR3: AWSTPMGTEAF

J: TRBJ2-1
V: TRBV7-9
D: TRBD1
CDR3: ASSLLAGRGNEQF

J: TRBJ1-2
V: TRBV11-2
D: NA
CDR3: ASSLGTQGYGYT

J: TRBJ1-4
V: TRBV5-1
D: TRBD1
CDR3: ASSPLGQGREKLF

J: TRBJ2-7
V: TRBV6-6
D: TRBD2
CDR3: ASRNSGRALYEQY

J: TRBJ1-1
V: TRBV6-5
D: TRBD1
CDR3: ASSQGGEAF

J: TRBJ2-7
V: TRBV18
D: TRBD1
CDR3: ASSLQSTGAYEQY

J: TRBJ2-7
V: TRBV6-1
D: NA
CDR3: ASSARDETYEQY